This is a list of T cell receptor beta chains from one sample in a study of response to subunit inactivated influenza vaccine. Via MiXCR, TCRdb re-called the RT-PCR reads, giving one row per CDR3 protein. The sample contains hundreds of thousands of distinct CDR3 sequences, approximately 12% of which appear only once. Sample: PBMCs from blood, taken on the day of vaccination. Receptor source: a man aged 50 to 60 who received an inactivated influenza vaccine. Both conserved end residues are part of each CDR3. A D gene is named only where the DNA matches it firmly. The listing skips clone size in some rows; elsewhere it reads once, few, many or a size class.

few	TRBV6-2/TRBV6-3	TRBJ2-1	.	TGTGCCAGCAGTTACTCACATCTAAGCTCCTACAATGAGCAGTTCTTC	CASSYSHLSSYNEQFF
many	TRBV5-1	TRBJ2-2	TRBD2	TGCGCCAGCAGCGTCGGGGGGAGAGTCAACACCGGGGAGCTGTTTTTT	CASSVGGRVNTGELFF
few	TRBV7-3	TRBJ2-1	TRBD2	TGTGCCAGCAGCTTAATTGCGGGAGCCGTCAATGAGCAGTTCTTC	CASSLIAGAVNEQFF
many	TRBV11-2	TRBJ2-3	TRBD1	TGTGCCAGCAGCTTAACACAGGGGGCCGGGGCTTTGTATTTT	CASSLTQGAGALYF
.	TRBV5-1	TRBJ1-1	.	TGCGCCAGCAGCCCCCGACAGAGGGTGAACACTGAAGCTTTCTTT	CASSPRQRVNTEAFF
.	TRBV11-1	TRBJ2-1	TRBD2	TGTGCCAGCAGCGAGAGGGGACTAGGACCGACGTTCTTC	CASSERGLGPTFF
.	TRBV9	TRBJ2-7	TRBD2	TGTGCCAGCAGCGTAGGACTAGCGGGAGAACGCGAGCAGTACTTC	CASSVGLAGEREQYF
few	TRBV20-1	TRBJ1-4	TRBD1	TGCAGTGCTACGAAACCGGGACAGCCCAATGAAAAACTGTTTTTT	CSATKPGQPNEKLFF
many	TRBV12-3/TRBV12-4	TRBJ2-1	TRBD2	TGTGCCAGCAGTTTAGAGCTAGCGGGGAACCATGAGCAGTTCTTC	CASSLELAGNHEQFF
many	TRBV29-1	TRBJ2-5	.	TGCAGCGTTGAAGGGCTAGTAGAGACCCAGTACTTC	CSVEGLVETQYF
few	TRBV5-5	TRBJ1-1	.	TGTGCCAGCAGCTCGCCCACTGAAGCTTTCTTT	CASSSPTEAFF
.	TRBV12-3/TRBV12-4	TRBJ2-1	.	TGTGCCAGCAGTCCCACAAGCCAGTCCTACAATGAGCAGTTCTTC	CASSPTSQSYNEQFF
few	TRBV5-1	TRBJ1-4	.	TGCGCCAGCAGCAATGGGATGGACGAAAAACTGTTTTTT	CASSNGMDEKLFF
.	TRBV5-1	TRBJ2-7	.	TGCGCCAGCAGTCCCCTTGACAGCTACTCCTACGAGCAGTACTTC	CASSPLDSYSYEQYF
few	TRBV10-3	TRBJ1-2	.	TGTGCCATCAGTGTTGGCAGGGGTAACTATGGCTACACCTTC	CAISVGRGNYGYTF
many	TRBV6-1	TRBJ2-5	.	TGTGCCAGCAGGCCCCACCGGATTCAAGAGACCCAGTACTTC	CASRPHRIQETQYF
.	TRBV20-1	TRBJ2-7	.	TGCAGTGCTAGAGATGTAAGAGGGGCGAGACTTACCTACGAGCAGTACTTC	CSARDVRGARLTYEQYF
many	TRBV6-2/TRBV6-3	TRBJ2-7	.	TGTGCCAGCAGCGATGGATCTAGTAACGACGAGCAGTACTTC	CASSDGSSNDEQYF
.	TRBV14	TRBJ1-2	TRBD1	TGTGCCAGCAGCCAAGATCAGGGGGCGCGTGGCTACACCTTC	CASSQDQGARGYTF
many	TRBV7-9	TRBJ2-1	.	TGTGCCAGCAGCCCGGGTCATGAGCAGTTCTTC	CASSPGHEQFF
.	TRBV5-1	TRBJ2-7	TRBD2	TGCGCCAGCAGCTTGGTCCTAGCGGGAACCTACGAGCAGTACTTC	CASSLVLAGTYEQYF
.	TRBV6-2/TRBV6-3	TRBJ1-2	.	TGTGCCAGCAAGGACACCCTTGGGAGCTACACCTTC	CASKDTLGSYTF
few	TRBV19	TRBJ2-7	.	TGTGCCAGTAGTCAAACCAGGGGCCACGAGCAGTACTTC	CASSQTRGHEQYF